A selection of T cell receptor beta chains follows, all from one sample in a study of cytomegalovirus exposure and HLA in healthy donors. Profiled with immunoSEQ multiplex PCR; TCRdb holds only in-frame clones, not every one. The sample includes 130,000 to 150,000 clones, around 80% of them seen just once. Sequencing was carried out using PBMCs. The receptors shown here come from a man in his forties or fifties in good health and CMV-seropositive. CDR3s include the opening cysteine and the closing phenylalanine or tryptophan. A D gene is named only where the DNA matches it firmly. Where a row states a size, it is once, few, many or the class of an expanded clone; other rows omit it.

TRBD1,TRBV15,TRBJ2-3,-,CATSRARGTGEPDTQYF,TGTGCCACCAGCAGAGCGAGAGGGACAGGCGAGCCAGATACGCAGTATTTT
-,TRBV4-3,TRBJ1-4,-,CASSQDSTGIDEKLFF,TGCGCCAGCAGCCAAGACTCTACGGGGATTGATGAAAAACTGTTTTTT
TRBD2,TRBV29-1,TRBJ2-5,-,CSVDAGVETQYF,TGCAGCGTTGATGCGGGAGTGGAGACCCAGTACTTC
-,TRBV21-1,TRBJ1-1,-,CASSKGPGVNTEAFF,TGTGCCAGCAGCAAAGGCCCAGGGGTGAACACTGAAGCTTTCTTT
-,TRBV9,TRBJ1-1,-,CASSVTGNTEAFF,TGTGCCAGCAGCGTAACAGGGAACACTGAAGCTTTCTTT
TRBD2,TRBV9,TRBJ2-1,-,CASSVVASGRISSYNEQFF,TGTGCCAGCAGCGTAGTAGCTAGCGGGAGGATCAGCTCCTACAATGAGCAGTTCTTC
-,TRBV7-9,TRBJ2-7,-,CASSLALTASYEQYF,TGTGCCAGCAGCTTAGCCCTGACAGCCTCCTACGAGCAGTACTTC
-,TRBV30,TRBJ1-5,-,CAWSGGVGQPQHF,TGTGCCTGGAGTGGGGGGGTTGGTCAGCCCCAGCATTTT
-,TRBV29-1,TRBJ2-7,few,CSVGRAYEQYF,TGCAGCGTTGGCAGGGCTTACGAGCAGTACTTC
-,TRBV27,TRBJ2-2,-,CASRTEPNTGELFF,TGTGCCAGCAGGACTGAGCCGAACACCGGGGAGCTGTTTTTT
-,TRBV7-2,TRBJ2-7,-,CASSLWGPGYEQYF,TGTGCCAGCAGCCTCTGGGGGCCAGGCTACGAGCAGTACTTC
TRBD2,TRBV13,TRBJ2-2,-,CASSLALAGGGELFF,TGTGCCAGCAGCTTAGCACTAGCGGGAGGTGGGGAGCTGTTTTTT
-,TRBV5-5,TRBJ2-7,few,CASSLRGIGYEQYF,TGTGCCAGCAGCTTAAGGGGAATCGGCTACGAGCAGTACTTC
-,TRBV7-5,TRBJ2-7,-,CARSTSTSGGSYEQYF,TGTGCCAGAAGCACTTCGACTAGCGGGGGCTCCTACGAGCAGTACTTC
TRBD1,TRBV28,TRBJ2-7,-,CASLGQDSYEQYF,TGTGCCAGCCTGGGACAGGACTCCTACGAGCAGTACTTC
TRBD2,TRBV4-1,TRBJ2-1,-,CASSQTSGAPNEQFF,TGCGCCAGCAGCCAGACTAGCGGGGCCCCCAATGAGCAGTTCTTC
-,TRBV30,TRBJ2-7,once,CARRGRGGALYEQYF,TGTGCCCGGAGGGGGAGAGGGGGCGCTTTGTACGAGCAGTACTTC
-,TRBV28,TRBJ1-6,few,CASSSTKGKKSSYNSPLHF,TGTGCCAGCAGTTCAACGAAGGGGAAGAAAAGCTCCTATAATTCCCCCCTCCACTTT
-,TRBV29-1,TRBJ2-2,-,CSTRAYTGELFF,TGCAGCACGCGGGCTTACACCGGGGAGCTGTTTTTT
TRBD2,TRBV7-2,TRBJ2-3,once,CASSPRLAGVSDTQYF,TGTGCCAGCAGCCCCAGACTAGCGGGAGTGTCAGATACGCAGTATTTT
-,TRBV6-5,TRBJ2-5,-,CASSGTRETQYF,TGTGCCAGCAGTGGGACTCGGGAGACCCAGTACTTC
TRBD1,TRBV25-1,TRBJ1-2,few,CASSENPGGIDGYTF,TGTGCCAGCAGTGAAAATCCAGGGGGGATCGATGGCTACACCTTC
-,TRBV15,TRBJ1-5,-,CATSSSGMPGNQPQHF,-
TRBD1,TRBV4-2,TRBJ2-3,-,CASSQRQGVGTDTQYF,TGTGCCAGCAGCCAAAGACAGGGGGTGGGGACAGATACGCAGTATTTT
-,TRBV2,TRBJ1-5,-,CASSADQPQHF,TGTGCCAGCAGTGCCGATCAGCCCCAGCATTTT
TRBD2,TRBV7-2,TRBJ2-7,-,CASSWVRGVGEGPNEQYF,TGTGCCAGCAGCTGGGTCCGGGGGGTAGGGGAGGGCCCCAACGAGCAGTACTTC
-,TRBV27,TRBJ2-7,-,CASSLGGGLSYEQYF,TGTGCCAGCAGTTTGGGAGGGGGGCTTAGCTACGAGCAGTACTTC
TRBD2,TRBV6-6,TRBJ2-3,-,CASSYSGGLAAQYF,TGTGCCAGCAGTTACTCGGGGGGACTAGCAGCGCAGTATTTT
TRBD1,TRBV18,TRBJ1-2,once,CASSPQGDNYGYTF,TGTGCCAGCTCACCTCAGGGGGATAACTATGGCTACACCTTC
TRBD1,TRBV4-3,TRBJ1-1,-,CASSQTRGKTEAFF,TGCGCCAGCAGCCAGACCAGGGGGAAGACTGAAGCTTTCTTT
-,TRBV5-1,TRBJ1-6,-,CASSLDAGDNSPLHF,TGCGCCAGCAGCTTGGATGCCGGAGATAATTCACCCCTCCACTTT
TRBD2,TRBV4-3,TRBJ2-7,few,CASSQDLLAGAEQYF,TGCGCCAGCAGCCAAGATTTACTAGCGGGAGCCGAGCAGTACTTC
TRBD1,TRBV27,TRBJ1-4,-,CASSDRAPNEKLFF,TGTGCCAGCAGCGACAGGGCCCCTAATGAAAAACTGTTTTTT
-,TRBV18,TRBJ1-1,-,CASSSSTRGDTEAFF,TGTGCCAGCTCATCGTCAACCAGGGGAGACACTGAAGCTTTCTTT
TRBD2,TRBV2,TRBJ2-1,-,CASSELGGIFNEQFF,TGTGCCAGCAGCGAGTTGGGGGGGATATTTAATGAGCAGTTCTTC
TRBD2,TRBV4-1,TRBJ2-5,once,CASSQDSGGVAGEQETQYF,TGCGCCAGCAGCCAAGATTCGGGGGGGGTAGCGGGAGAACAAGAGACCCAGTACTTC